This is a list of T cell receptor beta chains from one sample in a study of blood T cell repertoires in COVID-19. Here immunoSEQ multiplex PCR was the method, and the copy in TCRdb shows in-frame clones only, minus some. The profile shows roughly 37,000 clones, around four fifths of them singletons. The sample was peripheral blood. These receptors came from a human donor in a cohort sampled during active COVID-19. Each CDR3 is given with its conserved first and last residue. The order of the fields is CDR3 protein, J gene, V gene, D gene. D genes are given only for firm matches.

CDR3: CASSLGTVGEQFF
J: TRBJ2-1
V: TRBV7-2
D: TRBD1

CDR3: CASSLTGTSGQETQYF
J: TRBJ2-5
V: TRBV5-1
D: TRBD2

CDR3: CASSRQASDEQYF
J: TRBJ2-7
V: TRBV6-2/TRBV6-3
D: .

CDR3: CACQSAGAAQPQHF
J: TRBJ1-5
V: TRBV30
D: .

CDR3: CASSERLAGIDTQYF
J: TRBJ2-3
V: TRBV6-1
D: TRBD2

CDR3: CSASQGGNEQFF
J: TRBJ2-1
V: TRBV20-1
D: .

CDR3: CASSSGLENSPLHF
J: TRBJ1-6
V: TRBV5-1
D: .

CDR3: CASTSGGGTGELFF
J: TRBJ2-2
V: TRBV2
D: TRBD2

CDR3: CASSLMGTGQETQYF
J: TRBJ2-5
V: TRBV7-9
D: TRBD1

CDR3: CAIQPGERGNYEQYF
J: TRBJ2-7
V: TRBV5-6
D: TRBD2

CDR3: CASSSSGAGANVLTF
J: TRBJ2-6
V: TRBV5-1
D: .

CDR3: CASSSSSSGGTQPQHF
J: TRBJ1-5
V: TRBV6-5
D: .

CDR3: CASSQEERGEQFF
J: TRBJ2-1
V: TRBV4-3
D: .

CDR3: CASSLGGQTGELFF
J: TRBJ2-2
V: TRBV13
D: .

CDR3: CASSGNGQLDGYTF
J: TRBJ1-2
V: TRBV5-6
D: .

CDR3: CASSLGGQGSNEKLFF
J: TRBJ1-4
V: TRBV5-1
D: .

CDR3: CASSLDGGRYNEQFF
J: TRBJ2-1
V: TRBV4-2
D: .

CDR3: CAISERSGGTDTQYF
J: TRBJ2-3
V: TRBV10-3
D: .

CDR3: CASSVGRAANTGELFF
J: TRBJ2-2
V: TRBV9
D: TRBD2

CDR3: CASSISGGRGVETQYF
J: TRBJ2-5
V: TRBV19
D: TRBD2

CDR3: CASSGGERRNTEAFF
J: TRBJ1-1
V: TRBV10-2
D: .

CDR3: CASSGGTGLFTGELFF
J: TRBJ2-2
V: TRBV28
D: TRBD1

CDR3: CASSPLGDRGDYEQYF
J: TRBJ2-7
V: TRBV7-8
D: TRBD1

CDR3: CSAANSYEQYF
J: TRBJ2-7
V: TRBV20-1
D: .

CDR3: CASSYSGGSPDTQYF
J: TRBJ2-3
V: TRBV6-5
D: .

CDR3: CASSPSTGSVTEAFF
J: TRBJ1-1
V: TRBV7-2
D: TRBD1

CDR3: CASSLSHRNEQFF
J: TRBJ2-1
V: TRBV27
D: .

CDR3: CASSPRETDSYGYTF
J: TRBJ1-2
V: TRBV5-1
D: .

CDR3: CSVRRGSSYNSPLHF
J: TRBJ1-6
V: TRBV29-1
D: .

CDR3: CASSEGRAGVKNIQYF
J: TRBJ2-4
V: TRBV6-4
D: TRBD2

CDR3: CASQQANYGYTF
J: TRBJ1-2
V: TRBV6-5
D: .

CDR3: CASSHLPGVSDTEAFF
J: TRBJ1-1
V: TRBV3-1/TRBV3-2
D: .

CDR3: CASSQGDRSYGYTF
J: TRBJ1-2
V: TRBV4-2
D: .

CDR3: CASSQDRGGYNEQFF
J: TRBJ2-1
V: TRBV3-1/TRBV3-2
D: .

CDR3: CASSKSRWRVETEAFF
J: TRBJ1-1
V: TRBV21-1
D: .

CDR3: CASSDGDRITDTQYF
J: TRBJ2-3
V: TRBV6-4
D: TRBD1

CDR3: CASSTNRGGYTF
J: TRBJ1-2
V: TRBV7-3
D: TRBD1

CDR3: CASSHGAQQARSGYTF
J: TRBJ1-2
V: TRBV3-1/TRBV3-2
D: .

CDR3: CATSRVLRSGEGEKLFF
J: TRBJ1-4
V: TRBV15
D: .

CDR3: CASSFGQINGYTF
J: TRBJ1-2
V: TRBV7-2
D: .

CDR3: CASSMDGISGNTIYF
J: TRBJ1-3
V: TRBV18
D: .

CDR3: CASSGPTDTQYF
J: TRBJ2-3
V: TRBV2
D: .

CDR3: CASSFYMNTEAFF
J: TRBJ1-1
V: TRBV19
D: .

CDR3: CASSQEDRAATDTQYF
J: TRBJ2-3
V: TRBV4-2
D: TRBD1

CDR3: CASSAFGTGGNTEAFF
J: TRBJ1-1
V: TRBV5-4
D: TRBD1

CDR3: CASSYPLGSGFEAFF
J: TRBJ1-1
V: TRBV6-6
D: .

CDR3: CAISPSGEGEQFF
J: TRBJ2-1
V: TRBV10-3
D: TRBD2

CDR3: CASSPRTGANNQPQHF
J: TRBJ1-5
V: TRBV28
D: TRBD1

CDR3: CASSPSLGSEQYF
J: TRBJ2-7
V: TRBV4-3
D: .

CDR3: CASSQDKTDVYDGYTF
J: TRBJ1-2
V: TRBV4-2
D: .

CDR3: CSASFREQYF
J: TRBJ2-7
V: TRBV20-1
D: .

CDR3: CASSPDGGHGANVLTF
J: TRBJ2-6
V: TRBV7-9
D: .

CDR3: CATSVRIGSGGSGNTIYF
J: TRBJ1-3
V: TRBV15
D: .

CDR3: CASRTTSHQPQHF
J: TRBJ1-5
V: TRBV19
D: .

CDR3: CASSLVEGSAGELFF
J: TRBJ2-2
V: TRBV7-9
D: .